This TCR beta chain was identified in a study of metastatic and nonmetastatic thyroid tumors. On the study more broadly: The authors compared repertoires across blood and tumor or nodule tissue from malignant and benign thyroid patients.

Study-wide results and caveats: Malignant thyroid tumors reportedly had TCR beta diversity that was significantly higher than in benign nodules, in blood and tumor.

Each patient went into thyroid surgery without having received any treatment. V was trimmed by 2 bases and J by 0 bases, leaving 7 bases between them. CDR3 length: 14 amino acids. The germline V gene has CDR1 MNHEY and CDR2 SVGAGI. Authors' methods: To classify distant metastasis in papillary thyroid cancer, a model was built from CDR3 differences across clinicopathological groups. Via MiXCR, TCRdb re-called the PCR reads. In this record, the V and J calls reflect TCRdb's handling and not the investigators' own analysis. The sample contains 20,000 to 25,000 clones, under 35% of which appear only once. The sample holds a few counts of this clone. What it binds is unknown.

This TCR came from a female donor with papillary thyroid cancer or a benign thyroid nodule (not recorded which). Some clones in this sample may be carry-over from other donors' samples. The genes are TRBV6-5 and TRBJ1-1, with no clear D. The sample consisted of blood. For the CDR3, the DNA is TGTGCCAGCAGTTACCGAAACATGAACACTGAAGCTTTCTTT. Encoded protein: CASSYRNMNTEAFF.